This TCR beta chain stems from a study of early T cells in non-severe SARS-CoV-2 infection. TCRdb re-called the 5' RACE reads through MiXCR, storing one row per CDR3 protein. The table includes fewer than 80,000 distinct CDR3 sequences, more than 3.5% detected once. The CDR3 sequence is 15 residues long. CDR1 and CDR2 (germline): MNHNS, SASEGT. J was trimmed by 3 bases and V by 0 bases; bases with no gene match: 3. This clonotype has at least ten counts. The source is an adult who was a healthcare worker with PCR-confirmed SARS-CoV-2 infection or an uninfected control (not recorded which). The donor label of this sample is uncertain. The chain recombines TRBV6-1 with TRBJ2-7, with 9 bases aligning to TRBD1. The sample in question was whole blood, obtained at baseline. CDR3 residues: CASSEALGQGYEQYF. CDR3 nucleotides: TGTGCCAGCAGTGAAGCGTTGGGACAGGGCTACGAGCAGTACTTC.